The present TCR beta chain was sequenced within a study of OX40 agonist ivuxolimab in advanced cancers. The data were produced by immunoSEQ multiplex PCR, yet TCRdb's version contains in-frame clones alone and is incomplete. The sample records approximately 82,000 clones, 70% to 90% being singletons. CDR3 size: 17 residues. This TCR came from an adult with an advanced solid tumor such as melanoma, head and neck, liver or kidney cancer. The chain uses TRBV21-1 and TRBJ2-2; the table's D call of TRBD1 was not tested on the DNA. TRBV21-1 constitutes a pseudogene. The sequences come from CD4+ or CD8+ T cells sorted from blood, collected in a trial of the OX40 agonist ivuxolimab. The CDR3 protein is CASVVRDRGAHTGELFF. The CDR3, as DNA: TGTGCCAGCGTGGTCCGGGACAGGGGCGCGCACACCGGGGAGCTGTTTTTT.